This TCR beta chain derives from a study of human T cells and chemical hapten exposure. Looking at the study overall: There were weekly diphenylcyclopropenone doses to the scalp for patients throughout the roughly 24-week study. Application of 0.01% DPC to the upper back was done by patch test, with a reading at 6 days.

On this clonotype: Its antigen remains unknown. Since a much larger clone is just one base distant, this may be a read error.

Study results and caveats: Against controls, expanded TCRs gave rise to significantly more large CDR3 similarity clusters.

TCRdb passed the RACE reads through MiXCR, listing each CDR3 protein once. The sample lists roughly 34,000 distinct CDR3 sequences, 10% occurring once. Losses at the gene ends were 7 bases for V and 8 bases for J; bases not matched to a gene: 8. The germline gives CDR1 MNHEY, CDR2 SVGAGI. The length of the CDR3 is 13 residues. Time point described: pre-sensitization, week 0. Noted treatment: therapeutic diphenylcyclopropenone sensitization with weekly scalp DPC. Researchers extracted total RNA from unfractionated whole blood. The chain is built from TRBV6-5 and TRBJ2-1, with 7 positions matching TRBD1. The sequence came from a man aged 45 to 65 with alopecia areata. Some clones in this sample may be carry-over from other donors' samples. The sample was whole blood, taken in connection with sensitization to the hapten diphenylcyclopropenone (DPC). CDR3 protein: CASTDRWRYEQFF. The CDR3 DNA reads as TGTGCCAGCACGGACAGGTGGAGGTATGAGCAGTTCTTC.